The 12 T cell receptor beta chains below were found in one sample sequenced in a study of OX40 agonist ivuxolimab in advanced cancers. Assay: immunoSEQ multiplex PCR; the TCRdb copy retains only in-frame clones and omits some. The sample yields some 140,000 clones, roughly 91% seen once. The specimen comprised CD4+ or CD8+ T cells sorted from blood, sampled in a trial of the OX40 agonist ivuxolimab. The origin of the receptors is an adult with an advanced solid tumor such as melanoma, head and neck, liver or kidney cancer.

CDR3 DNA sequence: TGTGCCAGCTCACCACTCGCGGTCAACACTGAAGCTTTCTTT. As protein: CASSPLAVNTEAFF. The rearrangement links TRBV18 to TRBJ1-1; D is unclear. Germline V gene data show CDR1 as KGHSH and CDR2 as LQKENI. Trimming removed 1 base from V and 2 bases from J, with 8 bases in between. The CDR3 extends over 14 amino acids. Variable domain in full (rest from reference TRBV18 and TRBJ1-1): NAGVMQNPRHLVRRRGQEARLRCSPMKGHSHVYWYRQLPEEGLKFMVYLQKENIIDESGMPKERFSAEFPKEGPSILRIQQVVRGDSAAYFCASSPLAVNTEAFFGQGTRLTVV.

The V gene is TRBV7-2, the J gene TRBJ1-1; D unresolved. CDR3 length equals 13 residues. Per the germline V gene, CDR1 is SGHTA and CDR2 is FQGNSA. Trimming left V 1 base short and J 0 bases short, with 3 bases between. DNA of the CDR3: TGTGCCAGCAGCTTAGAGATGAACACTGAAGCTTTCTTT. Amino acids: CASSLEMNTEAFF.

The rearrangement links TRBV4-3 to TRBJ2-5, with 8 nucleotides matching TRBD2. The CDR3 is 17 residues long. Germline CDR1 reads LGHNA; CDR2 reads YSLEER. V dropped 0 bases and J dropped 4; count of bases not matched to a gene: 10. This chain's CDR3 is CASSQDLPRGAGETQYF. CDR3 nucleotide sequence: TGCGCCAGCAGCCAAGATCTGCCGCGGGGGGCCGGAGAGACCCAGTACTTC.

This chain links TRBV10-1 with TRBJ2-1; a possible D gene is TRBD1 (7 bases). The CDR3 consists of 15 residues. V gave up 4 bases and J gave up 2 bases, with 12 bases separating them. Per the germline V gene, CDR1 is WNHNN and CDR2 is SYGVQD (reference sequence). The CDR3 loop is CASSVSGGTYNEQFF. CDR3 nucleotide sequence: TGCGCCAGCAGTGTCTCAGGGGGGACCTACAATGAGCAGTTCTTC.

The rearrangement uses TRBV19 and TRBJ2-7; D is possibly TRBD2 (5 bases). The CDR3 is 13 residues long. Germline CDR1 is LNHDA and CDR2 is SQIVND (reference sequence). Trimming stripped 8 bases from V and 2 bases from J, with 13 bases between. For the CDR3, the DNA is TGTGCCAGTGAGGCGGAGGTAACCTACGAGCAGTACTTC. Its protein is CASEAEVTYEQYF.

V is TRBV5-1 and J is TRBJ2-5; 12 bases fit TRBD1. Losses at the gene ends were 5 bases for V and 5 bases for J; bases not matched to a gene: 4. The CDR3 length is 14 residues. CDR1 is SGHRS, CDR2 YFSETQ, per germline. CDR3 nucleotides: TGCGCCAGCAGACGGGACAGGGGGCCGGAGACCCAGTACTTC. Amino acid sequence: CASRRDRGPETQYF.

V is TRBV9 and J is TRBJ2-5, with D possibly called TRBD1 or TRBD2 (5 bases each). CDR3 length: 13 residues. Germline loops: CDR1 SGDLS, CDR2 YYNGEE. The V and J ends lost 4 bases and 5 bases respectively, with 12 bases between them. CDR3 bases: TGTGCCAGCAGCCCCGGGGCGGAGGAGACCCAGTACTTC. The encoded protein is CASSPGAEETQYF. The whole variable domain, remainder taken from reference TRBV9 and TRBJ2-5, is DSGVTQTPKHLITATGQRVTLRCSPRSGDLSVYWYQQSLDQGLQFLIQYYNGEERAKGNILERFSAQQFPDLHSELNLSSLELGDSALYFCASSPGAEETQYFGPGTRLLVL.

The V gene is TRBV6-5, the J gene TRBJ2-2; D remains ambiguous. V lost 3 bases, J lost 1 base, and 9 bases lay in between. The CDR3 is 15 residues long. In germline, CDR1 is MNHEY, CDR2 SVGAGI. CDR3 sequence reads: CASSYLSGNTGELFF. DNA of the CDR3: TGTGCCAGCAGTTATCTGTCGGGGAACACCGGGGAGCTGTTTTTT.

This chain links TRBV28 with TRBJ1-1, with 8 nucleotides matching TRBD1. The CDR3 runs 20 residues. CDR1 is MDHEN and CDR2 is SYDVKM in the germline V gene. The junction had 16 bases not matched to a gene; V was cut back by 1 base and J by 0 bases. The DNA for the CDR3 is TGTGCCAGCAGTTTATCTGGTTGGTGGGGGACAGGTTATATGAACACTGAAGCTTTCTTT. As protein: CASSLSGWWGTGYMNTEAFF. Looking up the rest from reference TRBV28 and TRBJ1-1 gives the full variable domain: DVKVTQSSRYLVKRTGEKVFLECVQDMDHENMFWYRQDPGLGLRLIYFSYDVKMKEKGDIPEGYSVSREKKERFSLILESASTNQTSMYLCASSLSGWWGTGYMNTEAFFGQGTRLTVV.

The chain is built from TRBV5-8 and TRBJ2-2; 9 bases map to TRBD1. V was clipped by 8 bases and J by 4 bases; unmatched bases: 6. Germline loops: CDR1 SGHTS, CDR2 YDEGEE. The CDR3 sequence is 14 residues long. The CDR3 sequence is CASHRGPPTGELFF. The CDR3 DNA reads TGTGCCAGTCACAGGGGGCCGCCCACCGGGGAGCTGTTTTTT.

The CDR3 sequence is CASSSAFSGGEADTQYF. The CDR3 DNA follows: TGCGCCAGCAGCTCGGCCTTTAGCGGGGGGGAGGCAGATACGCAGTATTTT. The chain carries TRBV5-1 and TRBJ2-3, with 11 positions matching TRBD2. J lost 4 bases, V lost 3 bases, and 10 bases had no gene match. Germline assignment: CDR1 SGHRS and CDR2 YFSETQ. This CDR3 comprises 17 residues. Supplemented by reference TRBV5-1 and TRBJ2-3, the full variable domain reads KAGVTQTPRYLIKTRGQQVTLSCSPISGHRSVSWYQQTPGQGLQFLFEYFSETQRNKGNFPGRFSGRQFSNSRSEMNVSTLELGDSALYLCASSSAFSGGEADTQYFGPGTRLTVL.

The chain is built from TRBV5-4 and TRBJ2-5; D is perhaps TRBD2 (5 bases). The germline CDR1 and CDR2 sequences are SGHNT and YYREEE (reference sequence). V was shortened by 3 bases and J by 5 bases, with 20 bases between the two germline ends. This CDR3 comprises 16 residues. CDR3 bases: TGTGCCAGCAGCTCTCATACCGGGCCCACGGGGGAGACCCAGTACTTC. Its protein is CASSSHTGPTGETQYF.